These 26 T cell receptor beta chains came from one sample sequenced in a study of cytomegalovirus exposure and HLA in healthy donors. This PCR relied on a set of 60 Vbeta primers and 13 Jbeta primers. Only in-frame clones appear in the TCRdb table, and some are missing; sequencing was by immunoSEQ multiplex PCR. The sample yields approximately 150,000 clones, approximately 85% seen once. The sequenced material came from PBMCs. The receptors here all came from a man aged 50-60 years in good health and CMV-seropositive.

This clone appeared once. CDR3 sequence (DNA): TGTGCCAGCAGCTGGGTGTCTGGACATCACGGCGAGCAGTACTTC. Translated, it gives CASSWVSGHHGEQYF. This chain joins TRBV5-6 and TRBJ2-7, with D possibly matching TRBD1 (5 bases). Deletions cut 3 bases from V and 6 bases from J, with 19 bases between. In germline, CDR1 is SGHDT, CDR2 YYEEEE. This CDR3 has 15 amino acids.

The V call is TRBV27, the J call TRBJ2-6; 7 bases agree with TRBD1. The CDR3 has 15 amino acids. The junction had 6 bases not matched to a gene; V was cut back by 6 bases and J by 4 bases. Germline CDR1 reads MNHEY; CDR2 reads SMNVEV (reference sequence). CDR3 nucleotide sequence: TGTGCCAGCAGGCGAGGGGGCGCCGGGGCCAACGTCCTGACTTTC. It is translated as CASRRGGAGANVLTF.

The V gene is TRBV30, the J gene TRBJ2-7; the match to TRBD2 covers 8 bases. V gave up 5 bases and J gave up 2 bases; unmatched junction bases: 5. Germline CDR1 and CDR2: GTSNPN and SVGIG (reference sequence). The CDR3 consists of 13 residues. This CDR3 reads CAWRPGLAYEQYF. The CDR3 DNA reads TGTGCCTGGCGCCCGGGACTAGCCTACGAGCAGTACTTC.

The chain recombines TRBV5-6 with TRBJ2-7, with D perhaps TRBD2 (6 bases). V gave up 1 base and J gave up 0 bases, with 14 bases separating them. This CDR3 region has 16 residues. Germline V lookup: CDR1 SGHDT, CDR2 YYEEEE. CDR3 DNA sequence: TGTGCCAGCAGCTTGTTTATCGGGAGTGACTCCTACGAGCAGTACTTC. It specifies CASSLFIGSDSYEQYF.

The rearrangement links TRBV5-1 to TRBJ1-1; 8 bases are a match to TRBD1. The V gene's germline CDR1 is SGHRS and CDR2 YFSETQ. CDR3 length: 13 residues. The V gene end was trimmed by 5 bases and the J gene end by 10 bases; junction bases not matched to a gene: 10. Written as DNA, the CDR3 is TGCGCCAGCAGTCCCGGGACAGGCCAGACAGCTTTCTTT. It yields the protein CASSPGTGQTAFF.

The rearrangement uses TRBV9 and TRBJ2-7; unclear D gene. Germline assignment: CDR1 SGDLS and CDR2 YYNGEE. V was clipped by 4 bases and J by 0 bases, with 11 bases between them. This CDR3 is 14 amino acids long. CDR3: CASSPRPGSYEQYF. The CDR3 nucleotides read TGTGCCAGCAGCCCCCGGCCAGGCTCCTACGAGCAGTACTTC.

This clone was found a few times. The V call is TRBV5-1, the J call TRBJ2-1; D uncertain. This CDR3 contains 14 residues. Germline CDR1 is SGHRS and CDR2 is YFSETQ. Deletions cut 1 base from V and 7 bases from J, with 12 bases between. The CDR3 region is CASSLTVSKNEQFF. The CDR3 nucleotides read TGCGCCAGCAGCTTGACCGTATCTAAAAATGAGCAGTTCTTC.

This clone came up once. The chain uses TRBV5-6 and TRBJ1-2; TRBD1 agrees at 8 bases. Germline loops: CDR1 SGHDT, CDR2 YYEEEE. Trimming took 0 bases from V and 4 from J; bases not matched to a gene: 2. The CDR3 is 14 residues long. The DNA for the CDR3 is TGTGCCAGCAGCTTGGACAGGGGGATCTATGGCTACACCTTC. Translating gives CASSLDRGIYGYTF.

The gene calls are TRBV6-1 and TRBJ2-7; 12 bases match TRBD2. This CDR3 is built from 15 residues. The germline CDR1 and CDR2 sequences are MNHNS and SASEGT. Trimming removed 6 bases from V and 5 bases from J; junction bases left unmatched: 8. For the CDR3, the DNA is TGTGCCAGCAGACCCACGGGACTAGCGGGCGACGAGCAGTACTTC. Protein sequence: CASRPTGLAGDEQYF.

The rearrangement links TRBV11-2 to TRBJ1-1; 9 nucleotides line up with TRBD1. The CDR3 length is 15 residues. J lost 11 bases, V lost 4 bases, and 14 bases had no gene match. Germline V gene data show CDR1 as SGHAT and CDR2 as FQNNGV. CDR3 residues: CASSSEPGQGISAFF. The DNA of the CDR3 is TGTGCCAGCAGCTCCGAACCGGGACAGGGAATAAGTGCTTTCTTT.

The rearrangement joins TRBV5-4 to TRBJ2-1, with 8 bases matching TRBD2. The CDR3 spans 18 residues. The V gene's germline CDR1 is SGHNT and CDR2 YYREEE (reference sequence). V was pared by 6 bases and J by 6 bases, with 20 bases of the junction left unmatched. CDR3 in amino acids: CASTSGGASGHAGNEQFF. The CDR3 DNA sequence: TGTGCCAGCACCTCCGGGGGGGCTAGCGGGCACGCCGGCAATGAGCAGTTCTTC.

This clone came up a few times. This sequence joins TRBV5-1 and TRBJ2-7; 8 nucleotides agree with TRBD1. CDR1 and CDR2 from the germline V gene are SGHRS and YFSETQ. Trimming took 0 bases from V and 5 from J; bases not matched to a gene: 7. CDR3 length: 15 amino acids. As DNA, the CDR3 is TGCGCCAGCAGCTTGGTTTCGACAGGGGATCACGAGCAGTACTTC. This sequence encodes CASSLVSTGDHEQYF.

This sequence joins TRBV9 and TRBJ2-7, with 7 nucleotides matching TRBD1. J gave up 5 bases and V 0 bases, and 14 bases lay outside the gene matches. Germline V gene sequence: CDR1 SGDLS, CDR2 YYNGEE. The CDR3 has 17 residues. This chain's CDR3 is CASSVDLGTVRSDEQYF. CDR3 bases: TGTGCCAGCAGCGTAGATCTGGGGACAGTCAGAAGTGACGAGCAGTACTTC.

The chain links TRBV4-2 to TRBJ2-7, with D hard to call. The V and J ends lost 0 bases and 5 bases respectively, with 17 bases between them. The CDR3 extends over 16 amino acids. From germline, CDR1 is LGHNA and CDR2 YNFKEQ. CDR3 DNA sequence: TGTGCCAGCAGCCAAGACTGCACTGGGCTGCGAGACGAGCAGTACTTC. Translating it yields CASSQDCTGLRDEQYF.

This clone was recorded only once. CDR3 coding DNA: TGTGCCAGCAGCCCCAGGGACAGGGGATACGAGCAGTACTTC. Translated, it gives CASSPRDRGYEQYF. V and J are TRBV7-9 and TRBJ2-7; 10 positions match TRBD1. The CDR3 consists of 14 residues. V was clipped by 5 bases and J by 4 bases; unmatched bases: 5. CDR1 and CDR2 from the germline V gene are SEHNR and FQNEAQ (reference sequence).

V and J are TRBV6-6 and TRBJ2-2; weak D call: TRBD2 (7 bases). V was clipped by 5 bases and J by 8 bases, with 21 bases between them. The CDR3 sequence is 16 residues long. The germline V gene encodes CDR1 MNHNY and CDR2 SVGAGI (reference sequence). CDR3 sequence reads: CASSLHLSGGPGELFF. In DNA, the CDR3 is TGTGCCAGCAGTCTTCATTTATCGGGGGGCCCTGGGGAGCTGTTTTTT.

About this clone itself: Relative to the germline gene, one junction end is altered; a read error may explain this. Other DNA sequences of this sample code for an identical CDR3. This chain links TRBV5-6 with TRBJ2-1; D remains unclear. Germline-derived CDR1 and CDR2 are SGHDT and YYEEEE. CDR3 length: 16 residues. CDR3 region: CASSLPERSFYNEQFF. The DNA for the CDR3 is TGTGCTAGCAGCTTGCCTGAGCGATCTTTCTACAATGAGCAGTTCTTC.

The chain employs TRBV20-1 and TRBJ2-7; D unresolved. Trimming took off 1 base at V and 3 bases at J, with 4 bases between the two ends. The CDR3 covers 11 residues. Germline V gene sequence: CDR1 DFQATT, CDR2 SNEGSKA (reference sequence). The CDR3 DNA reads TGCAGTGCTAGAGTCCACTACGAGCAGTACTTC. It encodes CSARVHYEQYF.

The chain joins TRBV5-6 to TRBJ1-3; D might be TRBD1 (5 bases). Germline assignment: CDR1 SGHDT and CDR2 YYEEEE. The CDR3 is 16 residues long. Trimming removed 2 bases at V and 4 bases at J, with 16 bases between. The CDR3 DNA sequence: TGTGCCAGCAGCTTTCTCTCGGTAAGGGGAGGAAACACCATATATTTT. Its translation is CASSFLSVRGGNTIYF.

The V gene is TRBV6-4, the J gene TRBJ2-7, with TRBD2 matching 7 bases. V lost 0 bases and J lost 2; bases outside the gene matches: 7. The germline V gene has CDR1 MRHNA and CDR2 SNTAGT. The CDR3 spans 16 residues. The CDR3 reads CASSDSSRLAAYEQYF. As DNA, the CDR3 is TGTGCCAGCAGTGACTCGAGTCGGCTAGCGGCCTACGAGCAGTACTTC.

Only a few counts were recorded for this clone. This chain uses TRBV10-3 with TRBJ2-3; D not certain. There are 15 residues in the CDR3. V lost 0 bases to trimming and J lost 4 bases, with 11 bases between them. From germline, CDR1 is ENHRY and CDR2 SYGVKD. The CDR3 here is CAISESGRGADTQYF. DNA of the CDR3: TGTGCCATCAGTGAGTCGGGTCGTGGAGCAGATACGCAGTATTTT.

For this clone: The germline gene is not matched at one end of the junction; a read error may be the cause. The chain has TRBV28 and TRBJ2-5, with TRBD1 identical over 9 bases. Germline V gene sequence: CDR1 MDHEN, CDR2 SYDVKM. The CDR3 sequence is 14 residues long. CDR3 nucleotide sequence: TGTGCCAGCAGTTTCCTAGGGACAGGGTCAAGTTTGAACTTC. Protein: CASSFLGTGSSLNF.

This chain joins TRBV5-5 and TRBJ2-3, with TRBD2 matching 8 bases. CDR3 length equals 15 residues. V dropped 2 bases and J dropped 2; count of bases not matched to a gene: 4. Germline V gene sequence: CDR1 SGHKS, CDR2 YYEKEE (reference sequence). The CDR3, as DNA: TGTGCCAGCAGCTTATTTAGCGGGACCACAGATACGCAGTATTTT. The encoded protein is CASSLFSGTTDTQYF.

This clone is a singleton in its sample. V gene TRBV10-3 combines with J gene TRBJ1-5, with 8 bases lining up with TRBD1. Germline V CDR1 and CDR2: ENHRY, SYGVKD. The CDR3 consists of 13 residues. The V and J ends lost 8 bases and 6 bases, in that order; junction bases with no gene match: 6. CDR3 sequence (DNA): TGTGCCATCCAGACAGGGGTCGGTCAGCCCCAGCATTTT. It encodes CAIQTGVGQPQHF.

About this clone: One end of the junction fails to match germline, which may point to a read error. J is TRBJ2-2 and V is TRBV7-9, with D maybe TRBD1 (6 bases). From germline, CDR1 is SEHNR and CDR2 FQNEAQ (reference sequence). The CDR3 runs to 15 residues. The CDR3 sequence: CSSSLIQGYTGELFF. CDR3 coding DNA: TGTTCCAGCAGCTTAATTCAGGGGTACACCGGGGAGCTGTTTTTT.

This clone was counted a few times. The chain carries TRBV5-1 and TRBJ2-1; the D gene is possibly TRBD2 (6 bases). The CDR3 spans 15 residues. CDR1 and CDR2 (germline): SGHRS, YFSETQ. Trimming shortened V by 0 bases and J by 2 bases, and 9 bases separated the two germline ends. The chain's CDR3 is CASSLDGSAYNEQFF. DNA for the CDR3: TGCGCCAGCAGCTTGGACGGGAGCGCCTACAATGAGCAGTTCTTC.